The T cell receptor beta chain under discussion was sequenced for a study of post-analysis software for immune sequencing data. Across the study: Disease courses included relapsing-remitting, secondary progressive and progressive-relapsing multiple sclerosis. The study's findings and limits: Multiple sclerosis patients showed significantly lower normalized Chao1 diversity than controls did. Patients showed TRBV5-6, TRBV5-1 and TRBV20-1 among several TRBV segments more frequent than in controls.

Prepared TCR beta cDNA libraries contained unique molecular identifiers. The authors obtained 500,000 or so cDNA molecules from roughly 1 to 10 million T cells. TCRdb called the PCR reads again in MiXCR, with one record for every CDR3 protein. The sample carries some 890,000 distinct CDR3 sequences, about 53% recorded once. This CDR3 comprises 17 residues. Unmatched junction bases numbered 21, after V lost 8 bases and J lost 7 bases. Looked up from germline, CDR1 is LNHDA and CDR2 is SQIVND (reference sequence). Comment on this clonotype: Its specificity is not known.

The chain couples TRBV19 to TRBJ2-5, with TRBD1 identical over 8 bases. The source material was blood. The sequence came from a girl aged 10 to 17 with multiple sclerosis. The chain's CDR3 is CASGTPGQASGGRTQYF. The DNA of the CDR3 is TGTGCCAGTGGAACCCCGGGACAGGCGTCGGGTGGTCGGACCCAGTACTTC.